The sequence of this T cell receptor beta chain was determined in a study of blood T cell repertoires in COVID-19. Study at large: The origin of the acute and convalescent COVID-19 samples was the United States, Italy and Spain.

The study recruited exposed participants who had met a COVID-19 case within 2 weeks before entry. Per the study methods: The authors estimated nucleated cell counts from reference gene primer amplification. Generated by immunoSEQ multiplex PCR, the TCRdb table keeps only in-frame clones and is missing some. D and trimming come from the DNA, and the V and J calls and clone size come from that table. The sample has some 360,000 clones, 88% seen once; the top ten hold 0.95% to 1.1%. The germline V and J ends were trimmed by 4 bases and 4 bases, with 13 bases remaining between them. From germline, CDR1 is SEHNR and CDR2 FQNEAQ (reference sequence). The CDR3 length is 14 residues.

The TCR originated in a woman in her twenties or thirties who had been exposed to COVID-19. The J gene is TRBJ1-1, the V gene TRBV7-9; D unclear. Material: PBMCs or T cells enriched from blood (not recorded which). CDR3 sequence reads: CASSSINGLTEAFF. The CDR3 bases are TGTGCCAGCAGCTCCATAAATGGGCTCACTGAAGCTTTCTTT.